These 29 T cell receptor beta chains came from one sample sequenced in a study of Ad26.COV2.S vaccination and SARS-CoV-2 variants. Sequenced by immunoSEQ multiplex PCR; TCRdb stores in-frame clones only, minus some. The table has hundreds of thousands of clones, about 91% seen once. As to treatment: roughly 20 received Ad26.COV2.S at low or high dose, single or two shots; about 5 received placebo; per-sample allocation not given. Sampling occurred on day 63 after the first vaccine or placebo injection. The sample consisted of peripheral blood, taken in a trial of Ad26.COV2.S vaccine versus placebo. These receptors were taken from a person aged 18-65 years who received the Ad26.COV2.S COVID-19 vaccine or a placebo.

The rearrangement uses TRBV5-1 and TRBJ2-2; TRBD1 agrees at 9 bases. V shed 2 bases and J 7 bases; nucleotides not matched to a gene: 6. This CDR3 has 15 residues. CDR1 and CDR2 from the germline V gene are SGHRS and YFSETQ. The CDR3: CASSLDRGSDGELFF. For the CDR3, the DNA is TGCGCCAGCAGCTTAGACAGGGGGTCTGACGGGGAGCTGTTTTTT.

V and J are TRBV4-1 and TRBJ2-2; TRBD1 or TRBD2 may be the D gene (5 bases each). Deletions cut 8 bases from V and 6 bases from J, with 22 bases between. Per germline, CDR1 MGHRA and CDR2 YSYEKL. The CDR3 contains 16 residues. CDR3 nucleotides: TGCGCCAGCGCCCGGCGACCGGGACCCGACGCCGGGGAGCTGTTTTTT. This sequence encodes CASARRPGPDAGELFF.

This clone was counted a single time. V is TRBV5-6 and J is TRBJ2-5; the D call may be TRBD1 or TRBD2 (5 bases each). The CDR3 length is 15 residues. Germline CDR1 SGHDT, CDR2 YYEEEE. The ends were cut back, 3 bases at V and 4 bases at J, with 16 bases in the middle. CDR3 sequence (DNA): TGTGCCAGCAGCTCGGGACCCTGGGCTGGAGAGACCCAGTACTTC. This gives the protein CASSSGPWAGETQYF.

A remark on this clone: This CDR3 is also generated by other DNA sequences in the sample. V is TRBV5-1 and J is TRBJ2-7, with D uncertain. Germline assignment: CDR1 SGHRS and CDR2 YFSETQ. V lost 4 bases, J lost 2 bases, and 7 bases lay in between. The CDR3 consists of 12 residues. CDR3 DNA: TGCGCCAGCAGCCTCGAACCCTACGAGCAGTACTTC. Its translation: CASSLEPYEQYF. The whole variable domain, filled in from reference TRBV5-1 and TRBJ2-7, reads KAGVTQTPRYLIKTRGQQVTLSCSPISGHRSVSWYQQTPGQGLQFLFEYFSETQRNKGNFPGRFSGRQFSNSRSEMNVSTLELGDSALYLCASSLEPYEQYFGPGTRLTVT.

This chain links TRBV19 with TRBJ2-4; 8 bases are shared with TRBD2. Germline CDR1 LNHDA, CDR2 SQIVND (reference sequence). After removal of 6 bases from V and 1 base from J, the junction contained 8 bases not matched to a gene. The CDR3 length is 16 residues. The CDR3 nucleotides are TGTGCCAGTAGAAAGATTGGCGGGAGGGCCAAAAACATTCAGTACTTC. The encoded protein is CASRKIGGRAKNIQYF.

J is TRBJ2-6 and V is TRBV7-9; perhaps TRBD1 as D (6 bases). Germline V gene sequence: CDR1 SEHNR, CDR2 FQNEAQ (reference sequence). The CDR3 length is 13 residues. V dropped 9 bases and J dropped 1 base, with 7 bases sitting between them. CDR3 nucleotide sequence: TGTGCCAGTAGGGGGTCTGGGGCCAACGTCCTGACTTTC. Translating gives CASRGSGANVLTF.

The chain combines TRBV5-1 with TRBJ2-3, with TRBD1 matching 7 bases. This CDR3 has 16 amino acids. The germline gives CDR1 SGHRS, CDR2 YFSETQ. Trimming at V came to 5 bases and at J to 1 base, leaving 10 bases not matched to a gene. As DNA, the CDR3 is TGCGCCAGCAGTAAGCAGACAGGGAGTGGCACAGATACGCAGTATTTT. This gives the protein CASSKQTGSGTDTQYF.

The chain links TRBV2 to TRBJ2-5; D may correspond to TRBD1 or TRBD2 (5 bases each). Germline-derived CDR1 and CDR2 are SNHLY and FYNNEI. This CDR3 is built from 11 residues. Trimming pared 6 bases from V and 5 bases from J, leaving 7 bases between. The chain's CDR3 is CASRGVETQYF. In nucleotides, the CDR3 is TGTGCCAGCAGGGGGGTCGAGACCCAGTACTTC.

The gene calls are TRBV5-5 and TRBJ1-5; possibly TRBD1 for D (5 bases). V was cut by 0 bases and J by 1 base, with 11 bases left in between. The CDR3 sequence is 16 residues long. Looked up from germline, CDR1 is SGHKS and CDR2 is YYEKEE (reference sequence). In DNA, the CDR3 is TGTGCCAGCAGCTTGGAGGGGCCATGGAGCAATCAGCCCCAGCATTTT. It encodes CASSLEGPWSNQPQHF.

V gene TRBV5-1 combines with J gene TRBJ2-1, with TRBD2 matching over 10 bases. CDR1 and CDR2 (germline): SGHRS, YFSETQ. The trim removed 2 bases at V and 7 bases at J, leaving 6 bases unmatched. This CDR3 spans 15 amino acids. CDR3 sequence reads: CASSFYLAGANEQFF. The CDR3 nucleotides are TGCGCCAGCAGCTTCTATCTAGCGGGAGCAAATGAGCAGTTCTTC.

This chain links TRBV7-2 with TRBJ2-3; 8 bases fit TRBD2. CDR3 length equals 17 residues. The V and J ends lost 5 bases and 2 bases, in that order; junction bases with no gene match: 12. Germline loops: CDR1 SGHTA, CDR2 FQGNSA. CDR3: CASSAPGLALFTDTQYF. The CDR3 DNA sequence: TGTGCCAGCAGCGCCCCCGGACTAGCCCTGTTCACAGATACGCAGTATTTT.

The V gene is TRBV18, the J gene TRBJ1-1, with D hard to call. Trimming cost V 4 bases and J 2 bases, with 8 bases left between them. The CDR3 consists of 13 residues. The germline V gene has CDR1 KGHSH and CDR2 LQKENI. Here the CDR3 reads CASSLTLNTEAFF. The DNA for the CDR3 is TGTGCCAGCTCACTAACACTCAACACTGAAGCTTTCTTT.

The chain recombines TRBV5-5 with TRBJ1-6; tentative D call: TRBD1 (5 bases). This CDR3 comprises 13 residues. Germline values: CDR1 SGHKS, CDR2 YYEKEE (reference sequence). V gave up 4 bases and J gave up 9 bases, with 11 bases separating them. CDR3 sequence: CASSRVGVSPLHF. The CDR3, as DNA: TGTGCCAGCAGCCGGGTGGGGGTTTCACCCCTCCACTTT.

The CDR3, as DNA: TGTGCCACGTATTCAGGGTCCCCGAACACTGAAGCTTTCTTT. Translation: CATYSGSPNTEAFF. The V and J genes are TRBV15 and TRBJ1-1, with D possibly being TRBD1 (5 bases). The CDR3 runs to 14 residues. V lost 9 bases and J 1 base, leaving 15 bases between the germline ends. CDR1 is LNHNV and CDR2 is YYDKDF in the germline V gene (reference sequence).

The CDR3 DNA reads TGTGCCAGCAGTTGGTACGGGGGGCAGAACACTGAAGCTTTCTTT. Translating it yields CASSWYGGQNTEAFF. The rearrangement uses TRBV27 and TRBJ1-1, with TRBD1 as a possible D gene (6 bases). The CDR3 is 15 residues long. The germline gives CDR1 MNHEY, CDR2 SMNVEV (reference sequence). V lost 4 bases and J lost 1, with 13 bases in between.

The gene calls are TRBV5-6 and TRBJ2-1; D gene ambiguous. The CDR3 sequence is 15 residues long. Germline loops: CDR1 SGHDT, CDR2 YYEEEE. The V gene lost 0 bases and the J gene lost 6 bases, with 13 bases spanning the gap. The CDR3 bases are TGTGCCAGCAGCTTGGGCTTGGCTGACCTCAATGAGCAGTTCTTC. Amino acids: CASSLGLADLNEQFF.

The rearrangement uses TRBV9 and TRBJ1-3; D gene uncertain. The CDR3 loop spans 15 amino acids. Germline V lookup: CDR1 SGDLS, CDR2 YYNGEE. V was trimmed by 3 bases and J by 4 bases, leaving 14 bases between them. CDR3 sequence: CASSERGFPGNTIYF. Here the CDR3 DNA reads TGTGCCAGCAGCGAGCGAGGGTTTCCCGGAAACACCATATATTTT. Drawing the rest from reference TRBV9 and TRBJ1-3, the complete variable domain is DSGVTQTPKHLITATGQRVTLRCSPRSGDLSVYWYQQSLDQGLQFLIQYYNGEERAKGNILERFSAQQFPDLHSELNLSSLELGDSALYFCASSERGFPGNTIYFGEGSWLTVV.

The chain carries TRBV19 and TRBJ1-5; D unclear. The V and J ends lost 5 bases and 9 bases respectively, with 11 bases between them. CDR3 size: 12 residues. Germline values: CDR1 LNHDA, CDR2 SQIVND (reference sequence). As DNA, the CDR3 is TGTGCCAGTAGTCCCCCCCTAAGGCCCCAGCATTTT. Protein sequence: CASSPPLRPQHF.

The chain links TRBV5-1 to TRBJ2-1; D is perhaps TRBD1 (5 bases). V lost 5 bases to trimming and J lost 5 bases, with 20 bases between them. The CDR3 runs 16 residues. CDR1 is SGHRS and CDR2 is YFSETQ in the germline V gene. CDR3 amino acids: CASSPLVGPPDNEQFF. The CDR3 DNA follows: TGCGCCAGCAGTCCATTGGTGGGGCCTCCCGACAATGAGCAGTTCTTC.

Notes on this clone: An end of the junction does not agree with germline; a read error may underlie this. The genes are TRBV11-3 and TRBJ2-1, with 10 bases lining up with TRBD2. The CDR3 extends over 15 amino acids. Germline values: CDR1 SGHNT, CDR2 YENEEA. This chain's CDR3 is CASSRASGSYNGQFF. CDR3 DNA sequence: TGTGCCAGCAGCCGCGCTAGCGGGAGCTACAATGGGCAGTTCTTC.

The chain couples TRBV2 to TRBJ2-1; 8 bases are shared with TRBD2. The CDR3 totals 14 residues. Looked up from germline, CDR1 is SNHLY and CDR2 is FYNNEI. After removal of 6 bases from V and 4 bases from J, the junction contained 5 bases not matched to a gene. In nucleotides, the CDR3 is TGTGCCAGCAGCCGGGAGGGAAGATACAATGAGCAGTTCTTC. Amino acid sequence: CASSREGRYNEQFF.

This clone has only one observation. The rearrangement links TRBV9 to TRBJ1-1; D not resolved. CDR3 length: 13 amino acids. The germline CDR1 and CDR2 sequences are SGDLS and YYNGEE. V was pared by 2 bases and J by 1 base, with 6 bases between. This chain's CDR3 is CASSVSQNTEAFF. The CDR3 coding sequence is TGTGCCAGCAGCGTCAGTCAGAACACTGAAGCTTTCTTT.

The gene calls are TRBV12-5 and TRBJ1-2; D call uncertain. Germline V gives CDR1 LGHNT, CDR2 FRNRAP. V gave up 0 bases and J gave up 0 bases, with 5 bases separating them. The CDR3 runs 14 residues. CDR3 nucleotides: TGTGCTAGTGGTTTGGTAGCAACTAACTATGGCTACACCTTC. This sequence encodes CASGLVATNYGYTF. The full variable domain, with the rest looked up from reference TRBV12-5 and TRBJ1-2, is DARVTQTPRHKVTEMGQEVTMRCQPILGHNTVFWYRQTMMQGLELLAYFRNRAPLDDSGMPKDRFSAEMPDATLATLKIQPSEPRDSAVYFCASGLVATNYGYTFGSGTRLTVV.

V and J are TRBV5-8 and TRBJ1-2, with D perhaps matching TRBD1 (6 bases). Germline V gene data show CDR1 as SGHTS and CDR2 as YDEGEE. V lost 2 bases and J 8 bases, leaving 22 bases between the germline ends. This CDR3 has 16 amino acids. The CDR3 reads CASSFTSTGWMRGYTF. The CDR3 nucleotides are TGTGCCAGCAGCTTTACAAGCACAGGGTGGATGAGGGGCTACACCTTC.

The genes are TRBV29-1 and TRBJ1-2; 7 nucleotides align to TRBD1. Trimming at V came to 0 bases and at J to 2 bases, leaving 9 bases not matched to a gene. The CDR3 is made up of 16 amino acids. Germline loops: CDR1 SQVTM, CDR2 ANQGSEA. CDR3 loop: CSVEDPVVQGNYGYTF. The CDR3 nucleotides read TGCAGCGTTGAAGATCCTGTGGTACAGGGGAACTATGGCTACACCTTC.

The V call is TRBV6-5, the J call TRBJ2-3, with D possibly matching TRBD2 (5 bases). Germline lookup yields CDR1 MNHEY and CDR2 SVGAGI. With 7 bases removed from V and 0 bases from J, the gap between germline ends came to 5 bases. CDR3 length: 12 residues. CDR3 amino acids: CASTGSTDTQYF. CDR3 nucleotide sequence: TGTGCCAGCACGGGGAGCACAGATACGCAGTATTTT.

The chain combines TRBV19 with TRBJ2-1, with D tentatively TRBD2 (6 bases). V lost 4 bases and J lost 0, with 10 bases in between. The CDR3 spans 15 residues. CDR1 and CDR2 (germline): LNHDA, SQIVND (reference sequence). In DNA, the CDR3 is TGTGCCAGTAGTAAGACGACTAGCTCCTACAATGAGCAGTTCTTC. It translates to CASSKTTSSYNEQFF.

This clone appeared once. V gene TRBV4-3 combines with J gene TRBJ2-6, with 10 bases that match TRBD2. The V gene end was trimmed by 4 bases and the J gene end by 4 bases; junction bases not matched to a gene: 13. The CDR3 loop spans 19 amino acids. Germline-derived CDR1 and CDR2 are LGHNA and YSLEER. The CDR3 region is CASSLSTASGRAGANVLTF. For the CDR3, the DNA is TGCGCCAGCAGCCTCTCAACGGCTAGCGGGAGAGCAGGGGCCAACGTCCTGACTTTC.

The CDR3 DNA reads TGTGCCAGCAGTTTAATCTGGCCCCAGCATTTT. It translates to CASSLIWPQHF. The chain combines TRBV12-3 or TRBV12-4 with TRBJ1-5, with no clear D. V was shortened by 2 bases and J by 9 bases, with 5 bases between the two germline ends. CDR3 length: 11 amino acids.